The 12 T cell receptor beta chains below all came from one sample that was sequenced in a study of blood T cells in healthy people across ages. A second PCR of about 7 to 11 cycles used a sample-barcoded 5' primer and a J-beta primer mix. MiXCR was run by TCRdb on the 5' RACE reads, yielding one entry per CDR3 protein. The table lists approximately 800,000 distinct CDR3 sequences, 53% of them singletons. Material: blood. The receptors here all came from a man aged 80 or over in good health.

This clonotype was seen a handful of times. This chain uses TRBV6-5 with TRBJ2-4; 8 nucleotides line up with TRBD1. The DNA end favors TRBJ2-7, so the J call may be wrong. The germline CDR1 and CDR2 sequences are MNHEY and SVGAGI. CDR3 length equals 16 residues. The CDR3: CASSYSGAGGSGEQYF. CDR3 DNA: TGTGCCAGCAGTTACTCAGGAGCAGGGGGCTCAGGCGAGCAGTACTTC.

Remarks on this clonotype: A clone one base away is much larger, so this may be a read error. The J gene is TRBJ2-1, the V gene TRBV28, with 10 bases matching TRBD2. The J call could be wrong; TRBJ2-7 is a better fit for the DNA end. This CDR3 has 16 residues. Germline lookup yields CDR1 MDHEN and CDR2 SYDVKM. The CDR3 loop is CASSLESGRAYNEQYF. In nucleotides, the CDR3 is TGTGCCAGCAGTTTAGAGAGCGGGAGGGCATACAATGAGCAGTACTTC.

The V and J genes are TRBV11-2 and TRBJ2-3; the match to TRBD2 covers 8 bases. CDR1 is SGHAT, CDR2 FQNNGV, per germline. This CDR3 has 18 residues. After removal of 4 bases from V and 14 bases from J, the junction contained 26 bases not matched to a gene. The CDR3 DNA is TGTGCCAGCAGCTACGACCTGGGACTAGTGGGAGGGCCTGGATACGCGTATTTT. Translating gives CASSYDLGLVGGPGYAYF. Drawing the rest from reference TRBV11-2 and TRBJ2-3, the complete variable domain is EAGVAQSPRYKIIEKRQSVAFWCNPISGHATLYWYQQILGQGPKLLIQFQNNGVVDDSQLPKDRFSAERLKGVDSTLKIQPAKLEDSAVYLCASSYDLGLVGGPGYAYFGPGTRLTVL.

For this clonotype: A read error may explain this, as a much larger clone is one base away. The chain employs TRBV6-6 and TRBJ2-7, with D tentatively TRBD2 (5 bases). The ends were cut back, 6 bases at V and 7 bases at J, with 25 bases in the middle. Germline CDR1 MNHNY, CDR2 SVGAGI (reference sequence). The CDR3 totals 16 residues. CDR3 protein: CASRVAGLSSYNEQYF. CDR3 nucleotides: TGTGCCAGCAGGGTGGCGGGCCTAAGCTCCTACAATGAGCAGTACTTC.

For the CDR3, the DNA is TGTGCTAGTGGCAGTAGCGGGAGCAGCTACAATGAGCAGTTCTTC. It encodes CASGSSGSSYNEQFF. J is TRBJ2-1 and V is TRBV12-5; 9 bases fit TRBD2. The V gene's germline CDR1 is LGHNT and CDR2 FRNRAP. CDR3 size: 15 residues. The V segment lost 6 bases and the J segment 3 bases; nucleotides outside the gene matches: 6.

This rearrangement joins TRBV28 to TRBJ2-5, with D possibly being TRBD1 (6 bases). The CDR3 has 13 amino acids. Per the germline V gene, CDR1 is MDHEN and CDR2 is SYDVKM. Deletions cut 6 bases from V and 11 bases from J, with 19 bases between. The CDR3 coding sequence is TGTGCCAGCAGCCGCAGGGGCCACTGGGAGCAGTACTTC. Translation gives CASSRRGHWEQYF.

The chain couples TRBV29-1 to TRBJ1-2; D not resolved. Looked up from germline, CDR1 is SQVTM and CDR2 is ANQGSEA. This CDR3 has 12 residues. Trimming took 5 bases from V and 5 from J, leaving 12 bases between them. CDR3 residues: CSVREGSYGYTF. Here the CDR3 DNA reads TGCAGCGTTCGTGAGGGTTCATATGGCTACACCTTC.

V and J are TRBV7-6 and TRBJ2-7, with D perhaps matching TRBD1 or TRBD2 (6 bases each). This CDR3 contains 14 residues. Trimming took off 7 bases at V and 1 base at J, with 14 bases between the two ends. Per the germline V gene, CDR1 is SGHVS and CDR2 is FNYEAQ. The CDR3 DNA reads as TGTGCCAGCACCCCCGGAGGGGGATCCTACGAGCAGTACTTC. Protein sequence: CASTPGGGSYEQYF.

This sequence joins TRBV27 and TRBJ2-4, with D possibly TRBD2 on 6 matching bases. The J call is in doubt because the DNA end fits TRBJ2-7 better. The CDR3 contains 14 residues. Germline values: CDR1 MNHEY, CDR2 SMNVEV (reference sequence). The CDR3 region has the DNA TGTGCCAGCAGCGCACTAGGGACTTCCAACGAGCAGTACTTC. Translated: CASSALGTSNEQYF.

This clonotype was observed many times. The chain employs TRBV20-1 and TRBJ2-5, with 7 nucleotides matching TRBD2. This CDR3 contains 19 residues. The V and J ends lost 3 bases and 3 bases, in that order; junction bases with no gene match: 22. Germline values: CDR1 DFQATT, CDR2 SNEGSKA (reference sequence). CDR3: CSASAWGRDLGGREETQYF. For the CDR3, the DNA is TGCAGTGCTAGCGCCTGGGGTCGTGATCTCGGCGGGAGAGAAGAGACCCAGTACTTC.

The gene calls are TRBV21-1 and TRBJ2-1; TRBD2, the table's D call, was not compared with the DNA. TRBV21-1 is a recognized pseudogene. The CDR3 sequence is 15 residues long. CDR3 protein: CAGLKREVVYNEQFF. DNA of the CDR3: TGTGCCGGATTAAAGCGGGAGGTGGTTTACAATGAGCAGTTCTTC.

Concerning this clonotype: A much larger clone differs from this one at a single base, so this may be a read error. The chain combines TRBV29-1 with TRBJ2-1; 10 bases align to TRBD2. CDR1 is SQVTM, CDR2 ANQGSEA, per germline. Trimming took 3 bases from V and 10 from J; bases not matched to a gene: 12. The CDR3 length is 15 residues. The CDR3 here is CSVERVEREGREQFF. DNA for the CDR3: TGCAGCGTTGAGAGGGTCGAGCGGGAGGGCCGGGAGCAGTTCTTC.